This note documents a single TCR beta chain sequence. V was clipped by 5 bases and J by 1 base, with 8 bases between them. This CDR3 has 14 amino acids. Germline V gene sequence: CDR1 SGHTA, CDR2 FQGNSA. The data derive from a study of blood T cell repertoires in COVID-19. Study background: Specimens from acute and convalescent COVID-19 originated in the United States, Italy and Spain. PBMCs, B-cell-depleted T cells, or T cells were the source of the cDNA or gDNA that made up the material.

Authors' processing steps: How many nucleated cells were present was estimated from reference gene primer amplification. Using immunoSEQ multiplex PCR, the repertoire was profiled, and TCRdb retains in-frame clones only, with some absent. V and J calls and clone size are as listed in that table; D and trimming were resolved from the DNA. The top ten hold about 2.1% of the sample, which has some 120,000 clones, just under 90% seen once. The clonotype originates from a woman between 45 and 60 years old with acute or convalescent COVID-19. Sequencing used peripheral blood. The chain links TRBV7-2 to TRBJ2-2; a possible D gene is TRBD2 (5 bases). CDR3 in amino acids: CASSLLGNTGELFF. The DNA of the CDR3 is TGTGCCAGCAGCCTACTAGGGAACACCGGGGAGCTGTTTTTT.